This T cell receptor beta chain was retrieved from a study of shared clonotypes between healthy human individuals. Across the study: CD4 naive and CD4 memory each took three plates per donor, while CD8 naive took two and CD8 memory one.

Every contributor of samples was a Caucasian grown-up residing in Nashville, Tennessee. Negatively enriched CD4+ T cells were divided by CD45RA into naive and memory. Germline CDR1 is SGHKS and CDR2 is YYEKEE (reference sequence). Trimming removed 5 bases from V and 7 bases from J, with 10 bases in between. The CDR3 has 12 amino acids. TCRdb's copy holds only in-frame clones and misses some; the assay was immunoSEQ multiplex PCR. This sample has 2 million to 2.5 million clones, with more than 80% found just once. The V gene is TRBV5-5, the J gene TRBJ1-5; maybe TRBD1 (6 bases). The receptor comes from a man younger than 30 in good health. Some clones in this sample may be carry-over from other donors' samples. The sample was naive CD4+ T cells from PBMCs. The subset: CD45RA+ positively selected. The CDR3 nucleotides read TGTGCCAGCAGTTGGGGGGGCCAGCCCCAGCATTTT. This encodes CASSWGGQPQHF.